Reported below is one TCR beta chain. Its antigen is currently unknown. These data belong to a study of cytomegalovirus exposure and HLA in healthy donors. General study results and limits: Some segments of the V type, notably TRBV6-2 and TRBV6-3, were excluded as indistinguishable. Later analysis demonstrated an association between a missense DCLRE1C variant and TCR beta V- and J-gene trimming.

Healthy bone marrow donors made up the donor group. Likely unrecorded immune exposures existed in these nominally healthy donors. The PCR made use of 60 Vbeta and 13 Jbeta primers. Assay used: immunoSEQ multiplex PCR; TCRdb lists only in-frame clones, some missing. The data contain some 150,000 clones, over 70% of them singletons. V was trimmed by 1 base and J by 3 bases, leaving 10 bases between them. The CDR3 is made up of 14 amino acids. Germline V CDR1 and CDR2: SGHRS, YFSETQ. The source is a woman aged 40 to 50 in good health and CMV-seronegative. The chain couples TRBV5-1 to TRBJ1-2, with D possibly matching TRBD1 (5 bases). Sequencing was carried out using PBMCs. DNA of the CDR3: TGCGCCAGCAGCTTGACCGACAGTTACTATGGCTACACCTTC. Amino acid sequence: CASSLTDSYYGYTF. Looking up the rest from reference TRBV5-1 and TRBJ1-2 gives the full variable domain: KAGVTQTPRYLIKTRGQQVTLSCSPISGHRSVSWYQQTPGQGLQFLFEYFSETQRNKGNFPGRFSGRQFSNSRSEMNVSTLELGDSALYLCASSLTDSYYGYTFGSGTRLTVV.